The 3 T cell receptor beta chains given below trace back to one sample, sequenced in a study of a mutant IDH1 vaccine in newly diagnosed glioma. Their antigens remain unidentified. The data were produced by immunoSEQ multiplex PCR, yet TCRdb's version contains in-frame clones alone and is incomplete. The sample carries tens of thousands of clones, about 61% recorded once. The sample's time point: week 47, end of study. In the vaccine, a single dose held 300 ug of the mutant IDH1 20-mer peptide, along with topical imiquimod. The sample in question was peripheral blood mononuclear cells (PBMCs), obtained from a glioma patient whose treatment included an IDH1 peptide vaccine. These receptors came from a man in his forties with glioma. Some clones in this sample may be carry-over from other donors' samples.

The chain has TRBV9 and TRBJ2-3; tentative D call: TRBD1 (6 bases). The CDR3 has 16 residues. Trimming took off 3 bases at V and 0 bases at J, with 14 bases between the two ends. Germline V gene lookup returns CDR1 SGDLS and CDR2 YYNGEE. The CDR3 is CASSAQGFPSTDTQYF. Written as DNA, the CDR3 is TGTGCCAGCAGCGCACAGGGTTTTCCTAGCACAGATACGCAGTATTTT.

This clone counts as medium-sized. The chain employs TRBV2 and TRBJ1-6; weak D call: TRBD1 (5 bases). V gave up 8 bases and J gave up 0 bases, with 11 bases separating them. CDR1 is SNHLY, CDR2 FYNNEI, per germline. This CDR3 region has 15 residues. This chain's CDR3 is CASLGPSSYNSPLHF. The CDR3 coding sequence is TGTGCCAGCCTGGGACCTAGCTCCTATAATTCACCCCTCCACTTT.

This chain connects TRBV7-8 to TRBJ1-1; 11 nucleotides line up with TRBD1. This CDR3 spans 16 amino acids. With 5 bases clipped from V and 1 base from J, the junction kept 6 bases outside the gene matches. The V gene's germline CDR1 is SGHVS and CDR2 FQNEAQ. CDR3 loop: CASSLRDRGSNTEAFF. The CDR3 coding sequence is TGTGCCAGCAGCCTAAGGGACAGGGGGTCGAACACTGAAGCTTTCTTT.